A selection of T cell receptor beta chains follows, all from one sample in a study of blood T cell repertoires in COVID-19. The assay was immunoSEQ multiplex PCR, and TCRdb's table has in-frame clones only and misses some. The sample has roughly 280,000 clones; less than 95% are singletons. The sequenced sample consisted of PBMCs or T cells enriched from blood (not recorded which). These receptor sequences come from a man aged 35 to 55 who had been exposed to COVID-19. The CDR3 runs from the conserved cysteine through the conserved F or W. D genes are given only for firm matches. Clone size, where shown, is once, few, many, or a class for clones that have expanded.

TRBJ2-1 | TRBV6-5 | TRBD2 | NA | CASKKGSGSGEQFF | TGTGCCAGCAAAAAGGGAAGCGGGAGCGGTGAGCAGTTCTTC
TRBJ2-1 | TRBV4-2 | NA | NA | CASSQAVPGHSYNEQFF | TGTGCCAGCAGCCAAGCCGTGCCGGGTCATTCCTACAATGAGCAGTTCTTC
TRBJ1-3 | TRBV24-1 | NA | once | CATSDPLDIGNTIYF | TGTGCCACCAGTGATCCACTGGACATTGGAAACACCATATATTTT
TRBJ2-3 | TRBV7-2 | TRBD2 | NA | CASTLRAGGDTQYF | TGTGCCAGCACCCTTCGGGCGGGAGGAGATACGCAGTATTTT
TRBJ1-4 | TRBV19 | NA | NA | CASSIQGRWEKLFF | TGTGCCAGTAGTATTCAAGGCAGGTGGGAAAAACTGTTTTTT
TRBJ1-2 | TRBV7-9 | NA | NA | CASSQAVGYGYTF | TGTGCCAGCAGCCAAGCGGTGGGCTATGGCTACACCTTC
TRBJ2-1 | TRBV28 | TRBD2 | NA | CASSPTTYSGRLSNEQFF | TGTGCCAGCAGTCCTACGACCTATAGCGGGAGATTGAGCAATGAGCAGTTCTTC
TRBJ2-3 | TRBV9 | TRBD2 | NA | CASSSGLAGTDTQYF | TGTGCCAGCAGCTCCGGACTAGCGGGCACAGATACGCAGTATTTT
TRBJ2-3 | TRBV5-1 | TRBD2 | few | CASSSGGRDTQYF | TGCGCCAGCAGCAGCGGGGGGCGGGATACGCAGTATTTT
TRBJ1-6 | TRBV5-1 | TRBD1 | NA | CASSSLTGGSPLHF | TGCGCCAGCAGCTCCCTGACAGGGGGTTCACCCCTCCACTTT
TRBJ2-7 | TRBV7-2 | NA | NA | CASSLDGLPGSYEQYF | TGTGCCAGCAGCTTAGATGGACTTCCAGGCTCCTACGAGCAGTACTTC
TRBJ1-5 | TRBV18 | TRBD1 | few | CASSGGQGDAQPQHF | TGTGCCAGCTCGGGTGGACAGGGGGATGCTCAGCCCCAGCATTTT
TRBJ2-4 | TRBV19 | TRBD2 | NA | CASRGGRNIQYF | TGTGCCAGCCGGGGGGGTAGGAACATTCAGTACTTC
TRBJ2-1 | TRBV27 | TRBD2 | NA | CASSRGLAGYEQFF | TGTGCCAGCAGCCGGGGACTAGCGGGATATGAGCAGTTCTTC